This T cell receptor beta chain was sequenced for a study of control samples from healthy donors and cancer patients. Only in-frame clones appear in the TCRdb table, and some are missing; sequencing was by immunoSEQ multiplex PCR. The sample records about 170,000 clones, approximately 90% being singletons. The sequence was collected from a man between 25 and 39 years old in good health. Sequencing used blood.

The CDR3 protein is CASSRLTRTQETQYF. The CDR3 nucleotides are TGTGCCAGCAGCCGATTGACTAGAACCCAAGAGACCCAGTACTTC. The chain links TRBV5-4 to TRBJ2-5, with TRBD2 as a possible D gene (6 bases). This CDR3 has 15 residues. V lost 4 bases to trimming and J lost 1 base, with 14 bases between them. CDR1 and CDR2 (germline): SGHNT, YYREEE (reference sequence).